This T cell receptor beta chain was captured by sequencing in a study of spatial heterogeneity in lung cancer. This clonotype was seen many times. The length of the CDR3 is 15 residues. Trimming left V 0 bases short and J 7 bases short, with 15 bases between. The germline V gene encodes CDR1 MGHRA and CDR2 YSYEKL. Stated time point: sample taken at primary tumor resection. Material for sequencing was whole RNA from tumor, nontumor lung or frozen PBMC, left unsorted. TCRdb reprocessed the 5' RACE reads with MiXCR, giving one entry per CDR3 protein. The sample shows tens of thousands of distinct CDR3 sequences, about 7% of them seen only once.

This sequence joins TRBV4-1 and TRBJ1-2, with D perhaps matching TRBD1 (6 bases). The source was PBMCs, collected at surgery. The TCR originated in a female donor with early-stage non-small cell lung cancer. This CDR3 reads CASSQDEQGVFGYTF. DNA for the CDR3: TGCGCCAGCAGCCAAGACGAACAGGGAGTTTTTGGCTACACCTTC.